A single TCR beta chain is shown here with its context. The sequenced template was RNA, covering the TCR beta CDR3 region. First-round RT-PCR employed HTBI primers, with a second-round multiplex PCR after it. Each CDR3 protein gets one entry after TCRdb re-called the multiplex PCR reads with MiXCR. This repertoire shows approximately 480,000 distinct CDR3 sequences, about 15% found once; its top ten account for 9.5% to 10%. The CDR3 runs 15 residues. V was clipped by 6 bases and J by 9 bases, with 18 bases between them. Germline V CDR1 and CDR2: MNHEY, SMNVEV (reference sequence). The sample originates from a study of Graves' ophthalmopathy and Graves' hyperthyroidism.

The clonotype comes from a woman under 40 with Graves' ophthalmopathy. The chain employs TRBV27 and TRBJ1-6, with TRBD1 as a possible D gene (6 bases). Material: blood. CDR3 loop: CASRTGQSSGSPLHF. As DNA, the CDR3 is TGTGCCAGCAGGACAGGACAGTCTTCGGGTTCACCCCTCCACTTT.